The clone carrying this T cell receptor beta chain was seen once. Per the original methods: Cell counts per sample came from amplifying reference gene primers. Only in-frame clones appear in the TCRdb table, and some are missing; sequencing was by immunoSEQ multiplex PCR. V and J calls and clone size follow that table, whereas D and trimming were derived from the DNA. This repertoire shows 20,000 to 25,000 clones, roughly nine tenths found once; its top ten account for roughly 9%. The data originate from a study of blood T cell repertoires in COVID-19. Study information: The United States, Italy and Spain supplied acute and convalescent COVID-19 samples. T cells, B-cell-depleted T cells, or PBMCs provided the cDNA or gDNA that served as material.

V was pared by 4 bases and J by 2 bases, with 4 bases of the junction left unmatched. This CDR3 has 15 residues. The germline gives CDR1 SGHDN, CDR2 FVKESK. Sequences were obtained from peripheral blood. J is TRBJ2-7 and V is TRBV14, with 11 bases aligning to TRBD2. This TCR was recovered from a human donor with active COVID-19. The donor label of this sample is uncertain. The CDR3 DNA sequence: TGTGCCAGCAGCCTACTAGCGGGAGTACCCTACGAGCAGTACTTC. This codes for CASSLLAGVPYEQYF.